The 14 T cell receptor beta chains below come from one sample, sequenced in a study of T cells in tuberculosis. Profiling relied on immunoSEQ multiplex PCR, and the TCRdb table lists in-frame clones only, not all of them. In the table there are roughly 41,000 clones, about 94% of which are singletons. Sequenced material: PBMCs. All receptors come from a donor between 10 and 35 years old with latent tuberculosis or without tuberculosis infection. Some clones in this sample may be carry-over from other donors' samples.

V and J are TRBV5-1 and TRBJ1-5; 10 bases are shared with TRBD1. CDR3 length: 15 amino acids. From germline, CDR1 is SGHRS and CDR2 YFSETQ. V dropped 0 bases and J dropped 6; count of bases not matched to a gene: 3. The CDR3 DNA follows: TGCGCCAGCAGCTTGGGACAGGGGGCGGGTCAGCCCCAGCATTTT. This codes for CASSLGQGAGQPQHF.

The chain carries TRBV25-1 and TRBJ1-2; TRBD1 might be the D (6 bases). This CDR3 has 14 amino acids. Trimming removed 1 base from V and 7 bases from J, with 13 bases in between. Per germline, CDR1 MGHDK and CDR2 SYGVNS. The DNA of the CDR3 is TGTGCCAGCAGTGAATCCGGCAGGGGTGTTGGCTACACCTTC. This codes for CASSESGRGVGYTF.

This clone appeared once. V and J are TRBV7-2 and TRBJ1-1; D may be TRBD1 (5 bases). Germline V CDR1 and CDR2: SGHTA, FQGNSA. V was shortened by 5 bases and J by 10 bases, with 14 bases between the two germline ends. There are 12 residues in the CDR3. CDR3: CASSLRVGGAFF. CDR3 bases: TGTGCCAGCAGCCTTAGGGTGGGGGGAGCTTTCTTT. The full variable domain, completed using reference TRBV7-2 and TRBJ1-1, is GAGVSQSPSNKVTEKGKDVELRCDPISGHTALYWYRQSLGQGLEFLIYFQGNSAPDKSGLPSDRFSAERTGGSVSTLTIQRTQQEDSAVYLCASSLRVGGAFFGQGTRLTVV.

The CDR3 region has the DNA TGCGCCAGCAGTGAGTCGGAGTACTATGGCTACACCTTC. It yields the protein CASSESEYYGYTF. V gene TRBV10-1 combines with J gene TRBJ1-2; D is undetermined. V lost 0 bases, J lost 3 bases, and 5 bases lay in between. Germline lookup yields CDR1 WNHNN and CDR2 SYGVQD (reference sequence). This CDR3 has 13 amino acids.

The CDR3 nucleotides are TGTGCCAGCAGCTCGACAGGGTCGGGGGAGCAGTACGTC. It is translated as CASSSTGSGEQYV. The rearrangement uses TRBV7-6 and TRBJ2-7; 7 nucleotides align to TRBD1. V lost 4 bases and J lost 7; bases outside the gene matches: 7. Germline V gene lookup returns CDR1 SGHVS and CDR2 FNYEAQ. The CDR3 spans 13 residues.

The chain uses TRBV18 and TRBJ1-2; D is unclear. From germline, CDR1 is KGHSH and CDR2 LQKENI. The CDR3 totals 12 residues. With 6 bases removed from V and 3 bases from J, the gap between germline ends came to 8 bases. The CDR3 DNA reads TGTGCCAGCTCCCTCGGGGACTATGGCTACACCTTC. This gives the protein CASSLGDYGYTF.

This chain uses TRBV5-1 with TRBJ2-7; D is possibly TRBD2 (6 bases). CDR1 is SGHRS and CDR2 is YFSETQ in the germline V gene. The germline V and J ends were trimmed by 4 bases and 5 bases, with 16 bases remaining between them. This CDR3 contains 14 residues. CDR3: CASSVSTSRNEQYF. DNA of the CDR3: TGCGCCAGCAGCGTGTCGACTAGTAGGAACGAGCAGTACTTC.

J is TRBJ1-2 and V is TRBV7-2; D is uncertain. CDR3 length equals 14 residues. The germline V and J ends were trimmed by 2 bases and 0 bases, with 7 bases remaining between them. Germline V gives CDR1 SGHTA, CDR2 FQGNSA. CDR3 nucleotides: TGTGCCAGCAGCTTACACAGTACTAACTATGGCTACACCTTC. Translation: CASSLHSTNYGYTF.

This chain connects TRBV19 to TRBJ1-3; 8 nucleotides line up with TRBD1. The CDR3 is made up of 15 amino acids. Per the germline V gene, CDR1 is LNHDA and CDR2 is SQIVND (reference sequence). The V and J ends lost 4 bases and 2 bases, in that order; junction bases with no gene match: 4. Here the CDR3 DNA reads TGTGCCAGTAGTAACCTCAGGGGGCCTGGAAACACCATATATTTT. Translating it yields CASSNLRGPGNTIYF.

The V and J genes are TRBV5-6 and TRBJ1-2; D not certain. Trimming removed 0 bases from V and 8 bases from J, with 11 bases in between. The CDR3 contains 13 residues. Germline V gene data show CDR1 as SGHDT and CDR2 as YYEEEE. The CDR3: CASSLGPNGGYTF. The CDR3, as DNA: TGTGCCAGCAGCTTGGGTCCGAACGGGGGCTACACCTTC.

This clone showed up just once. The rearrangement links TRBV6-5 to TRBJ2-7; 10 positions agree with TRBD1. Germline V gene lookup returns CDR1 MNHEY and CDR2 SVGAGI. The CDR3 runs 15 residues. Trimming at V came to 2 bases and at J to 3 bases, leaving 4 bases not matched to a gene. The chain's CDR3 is CASSYRQGALYEQYV. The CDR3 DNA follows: TGTGCCAGCAGTTACAGACAGGGGGCCCTCTACGAGCAGTACGTC.

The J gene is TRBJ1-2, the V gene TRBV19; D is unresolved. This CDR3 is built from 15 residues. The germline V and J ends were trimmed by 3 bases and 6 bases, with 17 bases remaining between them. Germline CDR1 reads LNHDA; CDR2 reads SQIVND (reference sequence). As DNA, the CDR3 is TGTGCCAGTAGTATCGGCTTCGCCGGGAGGAATGGCTACACCTTC. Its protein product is CASSIGFAGRNGYTF.

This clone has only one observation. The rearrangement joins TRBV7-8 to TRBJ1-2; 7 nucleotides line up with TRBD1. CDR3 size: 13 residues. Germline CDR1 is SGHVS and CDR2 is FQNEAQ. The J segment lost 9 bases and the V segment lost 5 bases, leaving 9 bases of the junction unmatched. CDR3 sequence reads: CASSQRQGRSYTF. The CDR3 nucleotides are TGTGCCAGCAGCCAACGACAGGGTAGGAGCTACACCTTC.

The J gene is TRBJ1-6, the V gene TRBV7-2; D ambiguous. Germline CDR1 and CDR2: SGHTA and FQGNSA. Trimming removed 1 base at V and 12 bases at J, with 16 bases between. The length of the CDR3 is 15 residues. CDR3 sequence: CASSLVGIPTQPLHF. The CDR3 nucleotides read TGTGCCAGCAGCTTAGTCGGTATCCCCACCCAACCCCTCCACTTT.